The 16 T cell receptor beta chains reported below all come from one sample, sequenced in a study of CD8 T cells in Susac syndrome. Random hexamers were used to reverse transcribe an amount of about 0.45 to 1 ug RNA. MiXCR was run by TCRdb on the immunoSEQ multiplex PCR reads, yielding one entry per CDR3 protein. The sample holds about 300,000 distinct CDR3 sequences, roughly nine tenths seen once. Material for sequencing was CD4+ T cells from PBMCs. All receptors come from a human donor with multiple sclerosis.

The CDR3 nucleotides are TGTGCCAGCAGACAGGGTCAGGACTCCTACGAGCAGTACTTC. Encoded protein: CASRQGQDSYEQYF. The V gene is TRBV6-1, the J gene TRBJ2-7; maybe TRBD1 (6 bases). The CDR3 is 14 amino acids. Germline CDR1 is MNHNS and CDR2 is SASEGT. Trimming left V 6 bases short and J 0 bases short, with 12 bases between.

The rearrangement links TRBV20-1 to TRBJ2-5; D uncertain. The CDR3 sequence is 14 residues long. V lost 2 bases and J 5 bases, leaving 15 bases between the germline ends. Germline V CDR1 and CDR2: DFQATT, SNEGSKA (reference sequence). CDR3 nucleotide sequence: TGCAGTGCTAGAAGGTCCGATCCGCGGGAGACCCAGTACTTC. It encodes CSARRSDPRETQYF.

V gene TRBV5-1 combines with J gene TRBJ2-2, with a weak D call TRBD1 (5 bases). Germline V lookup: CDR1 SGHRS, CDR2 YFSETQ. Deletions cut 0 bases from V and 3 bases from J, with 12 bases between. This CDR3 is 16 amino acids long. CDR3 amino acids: CASSLEGRVDTGELFF. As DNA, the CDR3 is TGCGCCAGCAGCTTGGAAGGCAGGGTCGACACCGGGGAGCTGTTTTTT.

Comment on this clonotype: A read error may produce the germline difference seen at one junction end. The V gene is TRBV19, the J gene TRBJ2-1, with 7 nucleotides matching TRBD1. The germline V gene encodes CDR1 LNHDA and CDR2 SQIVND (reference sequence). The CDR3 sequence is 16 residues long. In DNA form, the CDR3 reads TGTGCCAGTAGCATAGGGGGCGGATGGGAGTTAAATGAGCAGTTCTTC. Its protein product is CASSIGGGWELNEQFF.

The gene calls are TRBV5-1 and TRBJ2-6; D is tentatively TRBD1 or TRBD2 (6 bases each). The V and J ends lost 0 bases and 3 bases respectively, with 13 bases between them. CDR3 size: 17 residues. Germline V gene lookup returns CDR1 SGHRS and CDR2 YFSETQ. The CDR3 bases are TGCGCCAGCAGCTTGGCCACTCGGGGGCGTGGGGCCAACGTCCTGACTTTC. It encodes CASSLATRGRGANVLTF.

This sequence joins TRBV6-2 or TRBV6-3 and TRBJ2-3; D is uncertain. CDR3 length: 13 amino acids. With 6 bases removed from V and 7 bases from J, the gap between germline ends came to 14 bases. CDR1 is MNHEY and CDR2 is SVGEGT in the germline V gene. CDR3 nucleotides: TGTGCCAGCAGCGACCCCCAGCCTAATACGCAGTATTTT. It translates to CASSDPQPNTQYF.

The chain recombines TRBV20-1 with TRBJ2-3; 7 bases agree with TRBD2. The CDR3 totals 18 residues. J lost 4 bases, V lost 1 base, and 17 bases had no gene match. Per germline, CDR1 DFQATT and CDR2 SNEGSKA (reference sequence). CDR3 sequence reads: CSARGYPSTGRSADTQYF. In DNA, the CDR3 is TGCAGTGCTAGAGGGTACCCCTCAACCGGGAGGAGCGCAGATACGCAGTATTTT.

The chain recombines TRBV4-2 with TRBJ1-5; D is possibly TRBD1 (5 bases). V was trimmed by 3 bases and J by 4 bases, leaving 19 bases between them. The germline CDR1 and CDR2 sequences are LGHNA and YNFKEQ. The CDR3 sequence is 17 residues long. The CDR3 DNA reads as TGTGCCAGCAGCCAGGCGGGGGGACGTACTCGGAATCAGCCCCAGCATTTT. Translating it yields CASSQAGGRTRNQPQHF.

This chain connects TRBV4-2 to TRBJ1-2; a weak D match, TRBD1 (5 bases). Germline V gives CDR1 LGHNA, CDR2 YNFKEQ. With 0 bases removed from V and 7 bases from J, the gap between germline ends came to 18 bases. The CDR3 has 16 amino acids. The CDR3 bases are TGTGCCAGCAGCCAAGAGTACGGGGCCAGGGCCTCTGGCTACACCTTC. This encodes CASSQEYGARASGYTF.

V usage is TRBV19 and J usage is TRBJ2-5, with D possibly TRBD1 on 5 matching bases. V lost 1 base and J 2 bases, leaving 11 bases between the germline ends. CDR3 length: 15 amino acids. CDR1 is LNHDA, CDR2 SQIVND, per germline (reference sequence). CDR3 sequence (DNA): TGTGCCAGTAGTATAGGGGGCGGAGATCAAGAGACCCAGTACTTC. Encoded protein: CASSIGGGDQETQYF. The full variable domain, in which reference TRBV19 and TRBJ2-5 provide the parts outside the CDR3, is DGGITQSPKYLFRKEGQNVTLSCEQNLNHDAMYWYRQDPGQGLRLIYYSQIVNDFQKGDIAEGYSVSREKKESFPLTVTSAQKNPTAFYLCASSIGGGDQETQYFGPGTRLLVL.

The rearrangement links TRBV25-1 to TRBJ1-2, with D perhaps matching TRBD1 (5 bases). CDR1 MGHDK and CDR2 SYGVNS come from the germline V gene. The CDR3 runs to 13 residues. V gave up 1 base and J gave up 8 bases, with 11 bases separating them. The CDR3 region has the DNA TGTGCCAGCAGTGAATTTGGGGCATCGGGCTACACCTTC. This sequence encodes CASSEFGASGYTF.

CDR3 DNA: TGTGCCAGCTCACCACAGGGGGAAGAGACCCAGTACTTC. Its protein product is CASSPQGEETQYF. This sequence joins TRBV18 and TRBJ2-5, with D possibly being TRBD1 (6 bases). Germline V gene sequence: CDR1 KGHSH, CDR2 LQKENI. The CDR3 contains 13 residues. Trimming stripped 1 base from V and 3 bases from J, with 6 bases between.

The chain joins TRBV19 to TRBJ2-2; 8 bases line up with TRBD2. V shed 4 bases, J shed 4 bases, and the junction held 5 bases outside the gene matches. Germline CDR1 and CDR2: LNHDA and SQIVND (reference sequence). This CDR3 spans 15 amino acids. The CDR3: CASSSAGGITGELFF. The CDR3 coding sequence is TGTGCCAGTAGTAGCGCGGGAGGAATCACCGGGGAGCTGTTTTTT.

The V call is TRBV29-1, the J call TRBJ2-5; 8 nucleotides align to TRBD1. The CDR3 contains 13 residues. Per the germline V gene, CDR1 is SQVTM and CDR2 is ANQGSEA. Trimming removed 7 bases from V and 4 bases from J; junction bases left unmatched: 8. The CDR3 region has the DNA TGCAGCGGTCGAGGACAGGGAGGAGAGACCCAGTACTTC. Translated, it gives CSGRGQGGETQYF.

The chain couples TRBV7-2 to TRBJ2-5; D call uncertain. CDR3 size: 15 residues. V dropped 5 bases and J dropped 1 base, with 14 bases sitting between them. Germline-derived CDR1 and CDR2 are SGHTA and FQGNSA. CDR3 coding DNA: TGTGCCAGCAGCCGGGCCGGCGGAGTCCAAGAGACCCAGTACTTC. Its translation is CASSRAGGVQETQYF.

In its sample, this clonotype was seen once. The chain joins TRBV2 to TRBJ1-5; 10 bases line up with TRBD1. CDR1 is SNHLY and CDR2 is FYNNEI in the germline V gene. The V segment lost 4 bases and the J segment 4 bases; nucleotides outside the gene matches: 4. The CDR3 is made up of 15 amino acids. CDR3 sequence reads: CASSGQGAVNQPQHF. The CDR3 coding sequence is TGTGCCAGCAGTGGACAGGGGGCTGTGAATCAGCCCCAGCATTTT.